A selection of T cell receptor beta chains follows, all from one sample in a study of sequential checkpoint blockade in melanoma. The assay was immunoSEQ multiplex PCR, and TCRdb's table has in-frame clones only and misses some. Of about 19,000 clones listed, more than 25% are singletons. The sample consisted of tumor tissue (inferred from file names), taken from a patient given nivolumab and ipilimumab in sequence. Every receptor here comes from a human donor with melanoma. CDR3s include the opening cysteine and the closing phenylalanine or tryptophan. A D gene is named only where the DNA matches it firmly. The size entry is marked missing in some rows and otherwise reads once, few, many or a size class.

CDR3nt	CDR3aa	d_gene	len	abundance	j_gene	v_gene
TGTGCCAGCAGCACCACAACCCGAAAGGGGCAAAACACTGAAGCTTTCTTT	CASSTTTRKGQNTEAFF	NA	17	many	TRBJ1-1	TRBV11-3
TGCGCCAGCAGCTTGGGCCAGACCTACAATGAGCAGTTCTTC	CASSLGQTYNEQFF	NA	14	NA	TRBJ2-1	TRBV5-1
TGTGCCAGCAGCTGGGGACAGGATAACACTGAAGCTTTCTTT	CASSWGQDNTEAFF	TRBD1	14	many	TRBJ1-1	TRBV11-3
TGTGCCAGTAGTAGTTACGGGACCCGGGGCACTGAAGCTTTCTTT	CASSSYGTRGTEAFF	NA	15	NA	TRBJ1-1	TRBV19
TGTGCCACCAGTCCGGCCTACCGGAGGGATACGCAGTATTTT	CATSPAYRRDTQYF	NA	14	NA	TRBJ2-3	TRBV15
TGTGCCAGCAGTGAAGCCCCAGGGGGCAGCCCCCAGCATTTT	CASSEAPGGSPQHF	TRBD1	14	few	TRBJ1-5	TRBV6-1
TGTGCCAGCTCAGCACGCCTCGGGGTTGATGGCTACACCTTC	CASSARLGVDGYTF	NA	14	NA	TRBJ1-2	TRBV18
TGCGCCAGCAGCTTTGGCCCAGGGGTCCCCGGGGAGCTGTTTTTT	CASSFGPGVPGELFF	NA	15	NA	TRBJ2-2	TRBV5-1
TGTGCCAGCGGGGGGCTTAACTATGGCTACACCTTC	CASGGLNYGYTF	NA	12	few	TRBJ1-2	TRBV28
TGTGCCAGCAGCTTAAGAGGGCTAGCGGGTGATTTAGAGGGCACCGGGGAGCTGTTTTTT	CASSLRGLAGDLEGTGELFF	TRBD2	20	NA	TRBJ2-2	TRBV11-3
TGCGCCAGCAGCCTCGATGGAAGACTGAATTCACCCCTCCACTTT	CASSLDGRLNSPLHF	NA	15	NA	TRBJ1-6	TRBV5-1
TGTGCCAGCAGTTACCAGGGACAGCAGCCCCAGCATTTT	CASSYQGQQPQHF	TRBD1	13	few	TRBJ1-5	TRBV6-8
TGTGCCAGCCTAGACAGGCGGTACGAGCAGTACTTC	CASLDRRYEQYF	NA	12	NA	TRBJ2-7	TRBV9
TGCGCCAGCAGCCTCGGGACAGGGGGTCGTCAGCCCCAGCATTTT	CASSLGTGGRQPQHF	TRBD1	15	NA	TRBJ1-5	TRBV5-1
TGCGCCAGCAGTCAATTTGGGTCGGCATACACTGAAGCTTTCTTT	CASSQFGSAYTEAFF	NA	15	NA	TRBJ1-1	TRBV23-1
TGTGCCAGCTCACCGGTTAATACGAATGATCAGCCCCAGCATTTT	CASSPVNTNDQPQHF	NA	15	NA	TRBJ1-5	TRBV18
TGTGCCAGCAGCCAAGTCAGGAAGAACACTGAAGCTTTCTTT	CASSQVRKNTEAFF	NA	14	medium-sized	TRBJ1-1	TRBV11-3
TGTGCCAGCAGCGTAGCGGTGAACACTGAAGCTTTCTTT	CASSVAVNTEAFF	NA	13	medium-sized	TRBJ1-1	TRBV9
TGTGCCAGCAGTCCCAGACAGGATGTGCAGTACTTC	CASSPRQDVQYF	NA	12	few	TRBJ2-7	TRBV6-8
TGTGCCAGCAGCTTTCTGGACAGGGGGGATCAGCCCCAGCATTTT	CASSFLDRGDQPQHF	TRBD1	15	few	TRBJ1-5	TRBV11-3
TGTGCCAGCAGTTGGGGCGACAGGGGGCGCGTAGCTTTCTTT	CASSWGDRGRVAFF	TRBD1	14	few	TRBJ1-1	TRBV6-8
TGTGCCAGCAGTTTGAAGTCTTACGAGCAGTACTTC	CASSLKSYEQYF	NA	12	few	TRBJ2-7	TRBV28
TGTGCCAGCAGCGGATCGGGACTAGCGGGAGTCATAGGGTCCGGGGAGCTGTTTTTT	CASSGSGLAGVIGSGELFF	TRBD2	19	NA	TRBJ2-2	TRBV11-3
TGTGCCAGTAGAGAACAGATGAACACTGAAGCTTTCTTT	CASREQMNTEAFF	NA	13	few	TRBJ1-1	TRBV19
TGTGCCAGCAGCCTGACTAGCGGGATTTTAGGGACCCAGTACTTC	CASSLTSGILGTQYF	TRBD2	15	few	TRBJ2-5	TRBV6-8
TGTGCCAGCAGTGTTACACAGGGGGTTGGAAACACCATATATTTT	CASSVTQGVGNTIYF	TRBD1	15	few	TRBJ1-3	TRBV6-8
TGTGCCAGCAGTCGCGGGGGGAGCTCCTACAATGAGCAGTTCTTC	CASSRGGSSYNEQFF	TRBD2	15	many	TRBJ2-1	TRBV9
TGTGCCAGCAGTGCGGACAGGGGGTTTTCGGGCACCGGGGAGCTGTTTTTT	CASSADRGFSGTGELFF	TRBD1	17	NA	TRBJ2-2	TRBV6-8
TGTGCCAGCAGCCAACAACTAGCGGGAAGGTACAATGAGCAGTTCTTC	CASSQQLAGRYNEQFF	TRBD2	16	NA	TRBJ2-1	TRBV16
TGTGCCAGCGGTAAAGGAGGGTATAGCAATCAGCCCCAGCATTTT	CASGKGGYSNQPQHF	NA	15	many	TRBJ1-5	TRBV11-3
TGTGCCAGCAGCAACGACCTTATCACCGGGGAGCTGTTTTTT	CASSNDLITGELFF	NA	14	many	TRBJ2-2	TRBV7-1
TGTGCCAGCAGCCCCCTCGGGGACAGCAGAAGCACTAACTATGGCTACACCTTC	CASSPLGDSRSTNYGYTF	TRBD1	18	NA	TRBJ1-2	TRBV9
TGTGCCAGCAGCATAACTAGCGGGGGAAGCCCCGGGGAGCTGTTTTTT	CASSITSGGSPGELFF	TRBD2	16	NA	TRBJ2-2	TRBV11-3
TGTGCCAGCAGCTTTTCTAGCGGGAGGCCCAAGCATGAGCAGTTCTTC	CASSFSSGRPKHEQFF	TRBD2	16	few	TRBJ2-1	TRBV11-3
TGTGCCTGGAGCGCCGGGACTAGCGGGAGGGCAAGGTACAATGAGCAGTTCTTC	CAWSAGTSGRARYNEQFF	TRBD2	18	NA	TRBJ2-1	TRBV30
TGTGCCAGCAGCGCCGGACTGGGGGTGGACGAGCAGTACTTC	CASSAGLGVDEQYF	NA	14	many	TRBJ2-7	TRBV11-3
TGCAGCGTTGAGGGCAGTCTAGAGACCCAGTACTTC	CSVEGSLETQYF	NA	12	NA	TRBJ2-5	TRBV29-1
TGTGCTAGTGGTTTTGGGGGTAACACTGAAGCTTTCTTT	CASGFGGNTEAFF	NA	13	few	TRBJ1-1	TRBV12-5
TGTGCCAGCAGCTTAGATACAGTTAAGGCTAACTATGGCTACACCTTC	CASSLDTVKANYGYTF	NA	16	few	TRBJ1-2	TRBV11-3
TGTGCCAGCAGCGCAGGCTTCCGTACGAACAATGAGCAGTTCTTC	CASSAGFRTNNEQFF	NA	15	many	TRBJ2-1	TRBV11-3
TGTGCCAGCAATTCTCAGGGTAACGACATTCAGTACTTC	CASNSQGNDIQYF	NA	13	few	TRBJ2-4	TRBV9
TGTGCCAGCAGCCGTCTGGGGGCGAACACTGAAGCTTTCTTT	CASSRLGANTEAFF	NA	14	many	TRBJ1-1	TRBV11-3
TGTGCCAGCAGCTCCTCGGCAGGGCGATTGGTCTATGGCTACACCTTC	CASSSSAGRLVYGYTF	NA	16	medium-sized	TRBJ1-2	TRBV11-3
TGTGCCAGCAGTGCTTCGGTTGTCAGCTCCTACGAGCAGTACTTC	CASSASVVSSYEQYF	NA	15	many	TRBJ2-7	TRBV6-8
TGTGCCAGCGACTCTGGTCTCCGAAGCTCCTACAATGAGCAGTTCTTC	CASDSGLRSSYNEQFF	NA	16	few	TRBJ2-1	TRBV28
TGTGCCAGCAACACGTTTCCGACCGTGGATGGCTACACCTTC	CASNTFPTVDGYTF	NA	14	NA	TRBJ1-2	TRBV28
TGTGCCAGCAGTTTAGGGACTAACTATGGCTACACCTTC	CASSLGTNYGYTF	NA	13	NA	TRBJ1-2	TRBV28
TGTGCCAGCAGTCCTCTAGCGGGAGGGCCTTCGGGGAATGAGCAGTTCTTC	CASSPLAGGPSGNEQFF	TRBD2	17	few	TRBJ2-1	TRBV28
TGTGCCACCAGCAGAAGACAGGGACGAAACACTGAAGCTTTCTTT	CATSRRQGRNTEAFF	TRBD1	15	NA	TRBJ1-1	TRBV15
TGTGCCAGCAGCCAAGATAATAGCATGAACACTGAAGCTTTCTTT	CASSQDNSMNTEAFF	NA	15	NA	TRBJ1-1	TRBV14
TGTGCCAGCAGTTACTCTCTAGCGGAGAACACCGGGGAGCTGTTTTTT	CASSYSLAENTGELFF	TRBD2	16	few	TRBJ2-2	TRBV6-8
TGTGCCAGCAGCCCGACGCGGCCCGGAGGGCCGTACAATGAGCAGTTCTTC	CASSPTRPGGPYNEQFF	NA	17	NA	TRBJ2-1	TRBV11-3
TGTGCCAGCAGCCGCGACCACAGCCCCTCCTGGGGCTACACCTTC	CASSRDHSPSWGYTF	NA	15	NA	TRBJ1-2	TRBV11-3
TGTGCCAGCAGTCTTAAGGACAGGGGCCCCGCTAACTATGGCTACACCTTC	CASSLKDRGPANYGYTF	TRBD1	17	few	TRBJ1-2	TRBV6-8
TGTGCCAGTAGTATAGGCCGACTAGCGGGGGGGGTTAATGAGCAGTTCTTC	CASSIGRLAGGVNEQFF	TRBD2	17	NA	TRBJ2-1	TRBV19
TGTGCCAGCAGCTTATTTATAGGGACCTCCTACGAGCAGTACTTC	CASSLFIGTSYEQYF	NA	15	few	TRBJ2-7	TRBV7-5
TGTGCCAGCAGTTATCGGGGGATAGGGGACTACAATGAGCAGTTCTTC	CASSYRGIGDYNEQFF	NA	16	NA	TRBJ2-1	TRBV6-8
TGTGCTAGTGGTTTAGCCGTTGGGGCAGCCCCAACTGCAGAAGCTTTCTTT	CASGLAVGAAPTAEAFF	NA	17	once	TRBJ1-1	TRBV12-5
TGCAGCGTTGCCCTCCAGGGGGCGGGTGGACATGAGCAGTTCTTC	CSVALQGAGGHEQFF	TRBD1	15	NA	TRBJ2-1	TRBV29-1